The 13 T cell receptor beta chains presented below share a single source sample, sequenced in a study of shared clonotypes between healthy human individuals. Using immunoSEQ multiplex PCR, the repertoire was profiled, and TCRdb retains in-frame clones only, with some absent. The sample lists about 520,000 clones; about 96% were seen once. Source material: naive CD4+ T cells sorted from blood. The subset was: CD45RA+ positively selected. The receptors derive from a woman aged 25-40 years in good health.

The genes are TRBV6-5 and TRBJ1-4; TRBD1 agrees at 7 bases. V lost 1 base and J lost 10; bases outside the gene matches: 9. This CDR3 has 15 amino acids. The germline gives CDR1 MNHEY, CDR2 SVGAGI. This CDR3 reads CASSYYRQGLGKLFF. The CDR3 DNA follows: TGTGCCAGCAGTTACTACCGACAGGGTTTGGGAAAACTGTTTTTT.

The chain recombines TRBV11-2 with TRBJ1-4; TRBD1 is a possible D gene (6 bases). Deletions cut 5 bases from V and 8 bases from J, with 15 bases between. CDR3 length equals 14 residues. The V gene's germline CDR1 is SGHAT and CDR2 FQNNGV. CDR3 nucleotides: TGTGCCAGCAGCCGTACAGGGCGGCTCGAAAAACTGTTTTTT. Translating gives CASSRTGRLEKLFF. Full variable domain (outside the CDR3, taken from reference TRBV11-2 and TRBJ1-4): EAGVAQSPRYKIIEKRQSVAFWCNPISGHATLYWYQQILGQGPKLLIQFQNNGVVDDSQLPKDRFSAERLKGVDSTLKIQPAKLEDSAVYLCASSRTGRLEKLFFGSGTQLSVL.

The chain is built from TRBV7-8 and TRBJ2-7, with 7 bases identical to TRBD2. The germline V gene encodes CDR1 SGHVS and CDR2 FQNEAQ. The CDR3 spans 15 residues. With 1 base clipped from V and 2 bases from J, the junction kept 5 bases outside the gene matches. CDR3 sequence reads: CASSLGGGVAYEQYF. The DNA for the CDR3 is TGTGCCAGCAGCTTAGGGGGGGGAGTCGCCTACGAGCAGTACTTC. The full variable domain, in which reference TRBV7-8 and TRBJ2-7 provide the parts outside the CDR3, is GAGVSQSPRYKVAKRGQDVALRCDPISGHVSLFWYQQALGQGPEFLTYFQNEAQLDKSGLPSDRFFAERPEGSVSTLKIQRTQQEDSAVYLCASSLGGGVAYEQYFGPGTRLTVT.

This clone was counted a few times. The V gene is TRBV19, the J gene TRBJ1-1; D unresolved. Germline CDR1 reads LNHDA; CDR2 reads SQIVND (reference sequence). The CDR3 has 12 amino acids. Trimming stripped 3 bases from V and 11 bases from J, with 13 bases between. CDR3 DNA: TGTGCCAGTAGTATCTGGGCCGGCGCGGCTTTCTTT. Translation: CASSIWAGAAFF.

V gene TRBV19 combines with J gene TRBJ2-1; 9 bases are a match to TRBD2. Trimming removed 5 bases from V and 7 bases from J; junction bases left unmatched: 12. This CDR3 has 16 amino acids. Germline V lookup: CDR1 LNHDA, CDR2 SQIVND (reference sequence). The CDR3 region is CASSGRGSGSLNEQFF. The CDR3 DNA is TGTGCCAGTAGTGGCCGGGGTAGCGGGAGTTTGAATGAGCAGTTCTTC.

The rearrangement links TRBV28 to TRBJ2-4; D remains unclear. The ends were cut back, 7 bases at V and 1 base at J, with 8 bases in the middle. Germline V gene sequence: CDR1 MDHEN, CDR2 SYDVKM. The CDR3 totals 13 residues. CDR3 in amino acids: CASMGHAKNIQYF. Written as DNA, the CDR3 is TGTGCCAGCATGGGTCATGCCAAAAACATTCAGTACTTC.

This clone was detected only once. The V gene is TRBV18, the J gene TRBJ2-5; the D is unclear. This CDR3 has 12 amino acids. V gave up 2 bases and J gave up 4 bases, with 5 bases separating them. Germline CDR1 and CDR2: KGHSH and LQKENI. This CDR3 reads CASSPWGETQYF. CDR3 bases: TGTGCCAGCTCACCATGGGGAGAGACCCAGTACTTC.

This chain links TRBV7-3 with TRBJ2-3; 12 nucleotides align to TRBD1. This CDR3 spans 17 amino acids. From germline, CDR1 is SGHTA and CDR2 FQGTGA. Trimming took 1 base from V and 5 from J; bases not matched to a gene: 7. CDR3 region: CASSLNPGQGARDTQYF. The CDR3 DNA is TGTGCCAGCAGCTTAAACCCGGGACAGGGGGCTCGAGATACGCAGTATTTT.

This chain joins TRBV2 and TRBJ2-1, with TRBD2 matching 7 bases. The V gene's germline CDR1 is SNHLY and CDR2 FYNNEI. The CDR3 sequence is 16 residues long. Trimming cost V 7 bases and J 3 bases; bases outside gene matches: 12. DNA of the CDR3: TGTGCCAGCACCCCCGAGGCGGGGGTTCACTACAATGAGCAGTTCTTC. Protein product: CASTPEAGVHYNEQFF.

V usage is TRBV4-1 and J usage is TRBJ2-5; D possibly corresponds to TRBD1 (6 bases). Near its end, the DNA agrees better with TRBJ2-7, so the J call may be wrong. Looked up from germline, CDR1 is MGHRA and CDR2 is YSYEKL. The CDR3 is made up of 17 amino acids. CDR3 in amino acids: CASSQGTAWGSRHEQYF. The DNA for the CDR3 is TGCGCCAGCAGCCAAGGGACAGCTTGGGGATCACGACACGAGCAGTACTTC.

This sequence joins TRBV2 and TRBJ1-6; D unclear. This CDR3 contains 14 residues. CDR1 SNHLY and CDR2 FYNNEI come from the germline V gene. Trimming pared 7 bases from V and 6 bases from J, leaving 13 bases between. The DNA of the CDR3 is TGTGCCAGCACCGAATTCTACAGTAATTCACCCCTCCACTTT. This encodes CASTEFYSNSPLHF.

The rearrangement uses TRBV27 and TRBJ2-1; D may be TRBD2 (5 bases). The germline gives CDR1 MNHEY, CDR2 SMNVEV (reference sequence). This CDR3 region has 14 residues. V gave up 7 bases and J gave up 2 bases, with 12 bases separating them. CDR3 in DNA: TGTGCCAGCATCTATGAGCGGACCTACAATGAGCAGTTCTTC. This encodes CASIYERTYNEQFF.

This sequence joins TRBV29-1 and TRBJ1-1; D gene uncertain. CDR1 and CDR2 (germline): SQVTM, ANQGSEA. The CDR3 extends over 14 amino acids. V was clipped by 2 bases and J by 4 bases, with 14 bases between them. CDR3 nucleotide sequence: TGCAGCGTTGAACGGCGGCTGGGAAGCACTGAAGCTTTCTTT. It yields the protein CSVERRLGSTEAFF.